Shown below are 31 T cell receptor beta chains from a single sample sequenced in a study of shared clonotypes between healthy human individuals. Sequencing was performed with immunoSEQ multiplex PCR; in TCRdb, only in-frame clones are kept and a portion is missing. The sample lists about 2.4 million clones; under 95% were seen once. The sequenced sample consisted of naive CD4+ T cells from PBMCs. Documented subset: CD45RA+ positively selected. These receptors all stem from a man between 18 and 35 years old in good health. Some clones in this sample may be carry-over from other donors' samples.

This clone was seen once. The gene calls are TRBV5-1 and TRBJ2-1; D is undetermined. Germline V gene sequence: CDR1 SGHRS, CDR2 YFSETQ. The CDR3 length is 17 residues. Trimming removed 2 bases from V and 2 bases from J, with 17 bases in between. Here the CDR3 reads CASSLPNSGSAYNEQFF. The CDR3 region has the DNA TGCGCCAGCAGCTTACCAAATTCGGGCTCCGCCTACAATGAGCAGTTCTTC.

The chain employs TRBV19 and TRBJ1-2, with D perhaps matching TRBD1 (5 bases). Germline CDR1 and CDR2: LNHDA and SQIVND (reference sequence). CDR3 length equals 13 residues. Trimming left V 3 bases short and J 4 bases short, with 9 bases between. In DNA form, the CDR3 reads TGTGCCAGTAGTATGGGCAGGGTCTATGGCTACACCTTC. Translation: CASSMGRVYGYTF.

The chain combines TRBV6-5 with TRBJ2-3; D perhaps matches TRBD2 (6 bases). The CDR3 runs to 14 residues. The germline V gene encodes CDR1 MNHEY and CDR2 SVGAGI. The V end lost 8 bases, the J end lost 2 bases, and 14 bases lay between the germline ends. The CDR3 protein is CASRGLMNTDTQYF. The CDR3 DNA sequence: TGTGCCAGCCGGGGACTCATGAACACAGATACGCAGTATTTT.

Comments on this clone: A much larger clone lies one base from this, so it may be a read error. The same CDR3 arises from other DNA sequences in this sample as well. The rearrangement uses TRBV28 and TRBJ2-5; D is unresolved. V lost 2 bases to trimming and J lost 4 bases, with 2 bases between them. The germline CDR1 and CDR2 sequences are MDHEN and SYDVKM. The CDR3 consists of 11 residues. The chain's CDR3 is CASSLVETQYF. The CDR3 coding sequence is TGTGCCAGCAGTTTAGTAGAGACCCAGTACTTC. Filled out from reference TRBV28 and TRBJ2-5, the complete variable domain reads DVKVTQSSRYLVKRTGEKVFLECVQDMDHENMFWYRQDPGLGLRLIYFSYDVKMKEKGDIPEGYSVSREKKERFSLILESASTNQTSMYLCASSLVETQYFGPGTRLLVL.

The chain links TRBV7-9 to TRBJ1-4; no definite D call. Trimming stripped 2 bases from V and 7 bases from J, with 11 bases between. The germline CDR1 and CDR2 sequences are SEHNR and FQNEAQ (reference sequence). The CDR3 spans 14 residues. CDR3 nucleotides: TGTGCCAGCAGCTTACCCGGAAGGATTGAAAAACTGTTTTTT. Its translation is CASSLPGRIEKLFF.

This CDR3 reads CASSPGQGIGYGYTF. As DNA, the CDR3 is TGTGCCAGCAGCCCTGGACAGGGTATAGGCTATGGCTACACCTTC. V gene TRBV7-9 combines with J gene TRBJ1-2; 8 bases agree with TRBD1. J was trimmed by 4 bases and V by 5 bases; bases with no gene match: 9. The CDR3 totals 15 residues. CDR1 is SEHNR, CDR2 FQNEAQ, per germline (reference sequence).

CDR3 in DNA: TGTGCCAGCTCACCAGCGACAGGGGTTGAGCAGTTCTTC. Its translation: CASSPATGVEQFF. The chain carries TRBV18 and TRBJ2-1, with 8 bases aligning to TRBD1. The germline gives CDR1 KGHSH, CDR2 LQKENI. Trimming removed 2 bases from V and 9 bases from J; junction bases left unmatched: 3. This CDR3 region has 13 residues.

This clone was detected once. The V and J genes are TRBV2 and TRBJ1-3, with D possibly matching TRBD1 (5 bases). The CDR3 consists of 14 residues. V was pared by 3 bases and J by 5 bases, with 11 bases between. Germline CDR1 SNHLY, CDR2 FYNNEI. The CDR3 is CASSEGPRRNTIYF. The CDR3 coding sequence is TGTGCCAGCAGTGAGGGACCGAGACGAAACACCATATATTTT.

The chain combines TRBV6-5 with TRBJ1-2; D gene uncertain. The CDR3 loop spans 13 amino acids. The V and J ends lost 6 bases and 4 bases respectively, with 12 bases between them. CDR1 MNHEY and CDR2 SVGAGI come from the germline V gene. The CDR3 DNA follows: TGTGCCAGCAGAACGGATGGATTCTATGGCTACACCTTC. Its protein is CASRTDGFYGYTF.

The chain recombines TRBV30 with TRBJ2-1, with D possibly being TRBD2 (5 bases). The CDR3 covers 12 residues. The germline gives CDR1 GTSNPN, CDR2 SVGIG (reference sequence). Trimming took 4 bases from V and 10 from J, leaving 14 bases between them. Here the CDR3 DNA reads TGTGCCTGGAACACGGACTGGGCAGAGCAGTTCTTC. Encoded protein: CAWNTDWAEQFF.

The chain has TRBV5-1 and TRBJ1-4; D uncertain. CDR1 and CDR2 from the germline V gene are SGHRS and YFSETQ. The CDR3 totals 14 residues. Trimming removed 4 bases from V and 5 bases from J, with 12 bases in between. The CDR3 DNA follows: TGCGCCAGCAGCCCGGACGCTAGAAATGAAAAACTGTTTTTT. It is translated as CASSPDARNEKLFF.

The rearrangement uses TRBV19 and TRBJ2-6, with a weak D call TRBD1 (6 bases). Trimming pared 4 bases from V and 1 base from J, leaving 14 bases between. Germline CDR1 is LNHDA and CDR2 is SQIVND (reference sequence). This CDR3 has 17 amino acids. CDR3 in amino acids: CASSKGDKTSGANVLTF. Written as DNA, the CDR3 is TGTGCCAGTAGTAAGGGGGACAAAACTTCTGGGGCCAACGTCCTGACTTTC.

J is TRBJ2-5 and V is TRBV5-1, with TRBD2 matching 9 bases. Germline V gene lookup returns CDR1 SGHRS and CDR2 YFSETQ. Trimming removed 4 bases from V and 5 bases from J; junction bases left unmatched: 9. The length of the CDR3 is 15 residues. DNA of the CDR3: TGCGCCAGCAGCCCCCAGGGGAGCGGGAGGGAGACCCAGTACTTC. Its translation: CASSPQGSGRETQYF.

This clone has only a few counts. The chain joins TRBV4-1 to TRBJ2-1; the D is unclear. Per the germline V gene, CDR1 is MGHRA and CDR2 is YSYEKL. Trimming took off 4 bases at V and 8 bases at J, with 9 bases between the two ends. The CDR3 runs to 12 residues. CDR3 loop: CASSRPPDEQFF. In DNA form, the CDR3 reads TGCGCCAGCAGCCGTCCCCCGGATGAGCAGTTCTTC.

Note on this clone: At the DNA level, this CDR3 is encoded by other sequences in the same sample as well. This chain uses TRBV18 with TRBJ1-3; D perhaps matches TRBD1 (6 bases). The V gene lost 3 bases and the J gene lost 4 bases, with 10 bases spanning the gap. In germline, CDR1 is KGHSH, CDR2 LQKENI. CDR3 size: 14 residues. CDR3 DNA sequence: TGTGCCAGCTCACCTCCAGGGGACGGAAACACCATATATTTT. It yields the protein CASSPPGDGNTIYF.

The chain links TRBV5-1 to TRBJ1-2; tentative D call: TRBD1 (5 bases). The CDR3 totals 19 residues. Looked up from germline, CDR1 is SGHRS and CDR2 is YFSETQ. The V end lost 0 bases, the J end lost 3 bases, and 24 bases lay between the germline ends. CDR3 loop: CASSLVRGSRGQGDYGYTF. The DNA of the CDR3 is TGCGCCAGCAGCTTGGTCAGAGGCAGCCGAGGTCAGGGCGACTATGGCTACACCTTC.

The V call is TRBV5-4, the J call TRBJ2-5; D possibly corresponds to TRBD1 (5 bases). The germline V and J ends were trimmed by 4 bases and 5 bases, with 12 bases remaining between them. The germline CDR1 and CDR2 sequences are SGHNT and YYREEE (reference sequence). This CDR3 is built from 13 residues. Here the CDR3 DNA reads TGTGCCAGCAGCATGTCAGGGCGGGAGACCCAGTACTTC. As protein: CASSMSGRETQYF.

This chain joins TRBV15 and TRBJ2-3; D might be TRBD1 or TRBD2, each matching 5 bases. V shed 1 base and J shed 5 bases, with 10 bases lying between them. The CDR3 extends over 14 amino acids. Germline V gene data show CDR1 as LNHNV and CDR2 as YYDKDF (reference sequence). CDR3 bases: TGTGCCACCAGCAGAGGGACACGGGAAGATACGCAGTATTTT. This translates into CATSRGTREDTQYF.

The V call is TRBV7-9, the J call TRBJ2-2, with TRBD2 matching over 8 bases. The CDR3 contains 18 residues. J lost 3 bases, V lost 1 base, and 10 bases had no gene match. CDR1 and CDR2 from the germline V gene are SEHNR and FQNEAQ (reference sequence). Here the CDR3 reads CASSLVPSGRGYTGELFF. In DNA form, the CDR3 reads TGTGCCAGCAGCTTAGTACCCAGCGGGAGAGGATACACCGGGGAGCTGTTTTTT.

V usage is TRBV9 and J usage is TRBJ2-1, with 10 bases matching TRBD1. CDR1 SGDLS and CDR2 YYNGEE come from the germline V gene. With V trimmed by 3 bases and J by 8 bases, 8 bases remained unmatched. This CDR3 contains 15 residues. CDR3 nucleotide sequence: TGTGCCAGCAGCGGCCGGGACAGGGGAGAGTATGAGCAGTTCTTC. This translates into CASSGRDRGEYEQFF.

The chain couples TRBV5-6 to TRBJ1-5, with a weak D call TRBD1 (5 bases). The CDR3 runs 15 residues. CDR1 and CDR2 (germline): SGHDT, YYEEEE. Trimming pared 4 bases from V and 3 bases from J, leaving 14 bases between. CDR3 region: CASSLQGKNNQPQHF. The CDR3 DNA sequence: TGTGCCAGCAGCCTTCAGGGTAAGAACAATCAGCCCCAGCATTTT.

The chain is built from TRBV5-6 and TRBJ2-3; D perhaps matches TRBD1 (5 bases). V was trimmed by 1 base and J by 6 bases, leaving 9 bases between them. The CDR3 covers 13 residues. Germline loops: CDR1 SGHDT, CDR2 YYEEEE. CDR3 DNA: TGTGCCAGCAGCTTGATCGCAGGGGATACGCAGTATTTT. This encodes CASSLIAGDTQYF.

The chain couples TRBV25-1 to TRBJ1-5, with D maybe TRBD1 (5 bases). The V end was cut by 0 bases, the J end by 6 bases, with 9 bases between. CDR1 is MGHDK, CDR2 SYGVNS, per germline. This CDR3 has 14 amino acids. Here the CDR3 DNA reads TGTGCCAGCAGTGAATATGGGGGGAGTCAGCCCCAGCATTTT. Translating gives CASSEYGGSQPQHF.

The genes are TRBV28 and TRBJ1-3; 7 positions match TRBD1. Germline V gene data show CDR1 as MDHEN and CDR2 as SYDVKM. The CDR3 spans 15 residues. V dropped 5 bases and J dropped 0; count of bases not matched to a gene: 4. As DNA, the CDR3 is TGTGCCAGCAGTACCCCAGGGGGCTCTGGAAACACCATATATTTT. Amino acids: CASSTPGGSGNTIYF.

The V gene is TRBV5-1, the J gene TRBJ2-7; TRBD2 matches 7 bases. The germline V gene has CDR1 SGHRS and CDR2 YFSETQ. Trimming at V came to 0 bases and at J to 6 bases, leaving 9 bases not matched to a gene. The CDR3 totals 15 residues. Here the CDR3 DNA reads TGCGCCAGCAGCTTGGTAGCGGGCGCGTCGGCCGAGCAGTACTTC. It translates to CASSLVAGASAEQYF.

V usage is TRBV28 and J usage is TRBJ1-2; D might be TRBD1 (6 bases). The germline V and J ends were trimmed by 6 bases and 2 bases, with 10 bases remaining between them. Germline V gene data show CDR1 as MDHEN and CDR2 as SYDVKM. The CDR3 loop spans 13 amino acids. DNA for the CDR3: TGTGCCAGCAGATTAACAGGGAACTATGGCTACACCTTC. Its translation: CASRLTGNYGYTF.

The rearrangement links TRBV18 to TRBJ2-7; TRBD1 might be the D (5 bases). This CDR3 contains 14 residues. Germline CDR1 and CDR2: KGHSH and LQKENI. The germline V and J ends were trimmed by 1 base and 5 bases, with 12 bases remaining between them. CDR3 protein: CASSPLGQNDEQYF. DNA of the CDR3: TGTGCCAGCTCACCACTCGGACAAAATGACGAGCAGTACTTC.

The chain recombines TRBV27 with TRBJ2-1; 8 bases fit TRBD2. This CDR3 has 16 residues. Per germline, CDR1 MNHEY and CDR2 SMNVEV (reference sequence). V was clipped by 0 bases and J by 5 bases; unmatched bases: 6. CDR3 residues: CASSLSHSGRNNEQFF. The CDR3 region has the DNA TGTGCCAGCAGTTTATCGCACAGCGGGAGAAACAATGAGCAGTTCTTC.

This sequence joins TRBV28 and TRBJ1-5, with a weak D call TRBD1 (5 bases). The CDR3 loop spans 15 amino acids. Germline V gene lookup returns CDR1 MDHEN and CDR2 SYDVKM. The V end was cut by 7 bases, the J end by 6 bases, with 19 bases between. Here the CDR3 DNA reads TGTGCCAGCATGTCCGTTCAGGGAAAGACTCAGCCCCAGCATTTT. Translated, it gives CASMSVQGKTQPQHF.

V gene TRBV7-3 combines with J gene TRBJ1-2; weak D call: TRBD1 (6 bases). With 1 base removed from V and 4 bases from J, the gap between germline ends came to 13 bases. The CDR3 contains 15 residues. Germline assignment: CDR1 SGHTA and CDR2 FQGTGA. Written as DNA, the CDR3 is TGTGCCAGCAGCTTAATGGCAGGGGAGGCCTATGGCTACACCTTC. It encodes CASSLMAGEAYGYTF. Variable domain in full (rest from reference TRBV7-3 and TRBJ1-2): GAGVSQTPSNKVTEKGKYVELRCDPISGHTALYWYRQSLGQGPEFLIYFQGTGAADDSGLPNDRFFAVRPEGSVSTLKIQRTERGDSAVYLCASSLMAGEAYGYTFGSGTRLTVV.

The chain has TRBV14 and TRBJ2-2, with D possibly TRBD2 on 5 matching bases. CDR3 length: 19 amino acids. V lost 4 bases and J 2 bases, leaving 23 bases between the germline ends. Germline V gene lookup returns CDR1 SGHDN and CDR2 FVKESK. CDR3 nucleotides: TGTGCCAGCAGCCGCATCACCTATGGGCTAGCTCGAAACACCGGGGAGCTGTTTTTT. Translation gives CASSRITYGLARNTGELFF.